Here is one TCR beta chain with its context. A single count supports this clone. What antigen it recognizes has not been identified. Base qualities were left out, and no much larger clone turns up one base away. The time point label for this specimen denotes: about 28 days (+/-7) after the second vaccine dose. AZD1222 recipients given second doses at about 4 weeks or at about 12 weeks were pooled, since spike-specific TCR depth and breadth were not found to differ between the two schedules. Samples from vaccinated people were obtained from the UK trials COV001 and COV002, which included a single-blind randomized controlled phase 2/3 trial of AZD1222 (ChAdOx1 nCoV-19) in healthy adults. Trial participant PBMC samples were collected at day 0 and day 28 after the second dose for TCRbeta chain sequencing. This sample was taken from a study of T cell responses to AZD1222 COVID-19 vaccine (dated by TCRdb to the early 2020s). Some background on the complete study: TCR sequencing was performed for about 240 trial participants, of whom around 210 were given two doses of AZD1222 and some 25 were given two doses of MenACWY control vaccine. Trial participants were enrolled into age subgroups of 18-55, 56-69 and 70-plus years, which contained 148, 28 and 57 TCR-sequenced participants, respectively. Overall study outcomes, separate from this receptor: Reportedly, close to half of the unique spike-specific TCRs recognized epitopes lying outside the regions that are mutated in the B.1.351 and B.1.1.7 variants. After two AZD1222 doses, spike-specific TCR breadth and depth were significantly higher than at day 0 and than in MenACWY recipients. The whole spike protein was spanned by vaccine-associated CD4 TCRs, and dominant responses were seen in regions 160-218 and 743-854. Conclusions about previously exposed vaccinees are limited because only 5 or 6 AZD1222 recipients were SARS-CoV-2 seropositive at baseline. The 56-69-year group was small, and its depth increase did not reach significance, likely because of low power. Participants were mostly white British, with more females than males. The authors suggested clonal diversity may have been underestimated. Because no samples from the day 14 peak response were available, repertoires could be characterized only after the peak T cell response.

The CDR3 regions of human TCRbeta chains were subjected to immunosequencing. In the paper's pipeline: TCRs in the repertoires were matched against a reference library of SARS-CoV-2-specific TCRs that had been generated with the MIRA antigen-specificity platform. Breadth meant the fraction of unique TCRs that were SARS-CoV-2-associated, whereas depth meant the fraction of total T cells that were SARS-CoV-2-associated. Using the MIRA data, each spike-specific TCR was assigned both to the spike region to which the TCR was reactive and to a CD4 or CD8 class. Log10-transformed breadth and depth values were compared by one-way ANOVA with Sidak's multiple comparisons tests. TCRdb holds this immuneACCESS table with in-frame rearrangements only. Some clones are missing; in checked studies, unresolved V genes explain under half, and the rest has no known cause. V and J calls and clone size are given by that table; D and trimming were obtained from the DNA. This sample holds about 150,000 clones; 80% to 90% were observed only once. The top ten clonotypes cover approximately 9% of the sample.

CDR1 and CDR2 are read off the germline V gene as SGHAT and FQNNGV. V and J lose 4 bases and 8 bases, and a span of 14 bases separates them. Including cysteine and phenylalanine, the CDR3 has 13 amino acids. The retained sequence is limited to the CDR3, 39 bases, with the frame set at the first base. The sample in question was peripheral blood, obtained 28 days after the second AZD1222 dose. This receptor was identified in an adult who received the AZD1222 COVID-19 vaccine. The sequence is built from TRBV11-2 and TRBJ1-2, with the D gene not clear enough to name. The CDR3 amino acid sequence is: CASSSESLWGYTF. The DNA sequence reads TGTGCCAGCAGCTCAGAGTCGTTGTGGGGCTACACCTTC.